Below, 28 T cell receptor beta chains from the same sample are listed, as sequenced in a study of T-cell reconstitution after alpha-beta-depleted transplantation in children. The TCRbeta library was prepared with unique molecular identifiers. TCRdb analysed the PCR reads with MiXCR anew, one entry per CDR3 protein. This table holds about 340,000 distinct CDR3 sequences, 15% to 20% found once. The sequencing used PBMCs, mostly from graft donor cells, collected 360 days after TCRalphabeta/CD19-depleted stem cell transplant. The receptors come from a male patient under 10 years old who had a stem cell transplant for acute lymphoblastic leukemia, so the T cells may come from the graft donor.

The chain is built from TRBV11-3 and TRBJ2-3; 9 nucleotides line up with TRBD2. Looked up from germline, CDR1 is SGHNT and CDR2 is YENEEA. The V segment lost 5 bases and the J segment 6 bases; nucleotides outside the gene matches: 3. The CDR3 spans 13 residues. The CDR3 sequence is CASSPTSGDTQYF. The CDR3 nucleotides read TGTGCCAGCAGCCCTACTAGCGGGGATACGCAGTATTTT.

This clonotype was detected ten times or more. This chain joins TRBV2 and TRBJ1-5; D is possibly TRBD1 (5 bases). This CDR3 has 13 amino acids. Germline values: CDR1 SNHLY, CDR2 FYNNEI. Trimming removed 1 base from V and 7 bases from J, with 8 bases in between. The CDR3: CASSEEGLQPQHF. The CDR3 nucleotides read TGTGCCAGCAGTGAAGAGGGGTTGCAGCCCCAGCATTTT. Full variable domain (missing parts from reference TRBV2 and TRBJ1-5): EPEVTQTPSHQVTQMGQEVILRCVPISNHLYFYWYRQILGQKVEFLVSFYNNEISEKSEIFDDQFSVERPDGSNFTLKIRSTKLEDSAMYFCASSEEGLQPQHFGDGTRLSIL.

The J gene is TRBJ1-4, the V gene TRBV12-3 or TRBV12-4; perhaps TRBD1 as D (5 bases). Trimming took 2 bases from V and 7 from J, leaving 14 bases between them. CDR3 length: 15 amino acids. This chain's CDR3 is CASSLWEGPGEKLFF. Written as DNA, the CDR3 is TGTGCCAGCAGTTTATGGGAGGGGCCCGGTGAAAAACTGTTTTTT.

This clonotype was detected a few times. The rearrangement uses TRBV20-1 and TRBJ1-2; D remains unclear. CDR3 length: 14 amino acids. CDR1 and CDR2 from the germline V gene are DFQATT and SNEGSKA (reference sequence). The V and J ends lost 3 bases and 4 bases respectively, with 15 bases between them. The DNA for the CDR3 is TGCAGTGCTAGGAAACCCGGGAGTCTCTATGGCTACACCTTC. This sequence encodes CSARKPGSLYGYTF.

The genes are TRBV7-2 and TRBJ1-5; no definite D call. Germline V gives CDR1 SGHTA, CDR2 FQGNSA. The CDR3 loop spans 12 amino acids. V dropped 4 bases and J dropped 4 bases, with 5 bases sitting between them. CDR3 DNA: TGTGCCAGCAGCTGCACAAATCAGCCCCAGCATTTT. It yields the protein CASSCTNQPQHF.

This clonotype was counted at least ten times. The J gene is TRBJ2-7, the V gene TRBV5-4; D not resolved. Germline V CDR1 and CDR2: SGHNT, YYREEE (reference sequence). The ends were cut back, 4 bases at V and 6 bases at J, with 11 bases in the middle. The CDR3 is 12 residues long. The CDR3 loop is CASSPVLFEQYF. The CDR3 DNA reads as TGTGCCAGCAGCCCCGTTCTTTTCGAGCAGTACTTC.

This rearrangement joins TRBV20-1 to TRBJ2-1, with 12 bases identical to TRBD2. The length of the CDR3 is 16 residues. CDR1 is DFQATT and CDR2 is SNEGSKA in the germline V gene (reference sequence). With 3 bases clipped from V and 3 bases from J, the junction kept 6 bases outside the gene matches. The CDR3 spells CSARPLAGGHYNEQFF. The CDR3, as DNA: TGCAGTGCTAGGCCCCTAGCGGGAGGGCACTACAATGAGCAGTTCTTC.

V and J are TRBV7-2 and TRBJ2-7, with 9 bases identical to TRBD2. CDR1 SGHTA and CDR2 FQGNSA come from the germline V gene. Trimming cost V 3 bases and J 3 bases; bases outside gene matches: 9. The CDR3 extends over 16 amino acids. Written as DNA, the CDR3 is TGTGCCAGCAGCTTTCCCCTAGCGGGGAACCACTACGAGCAGTACTTC. Protein sequence: CASSFPLAGNHYEQYF.

The J gene is TRBJ2-3, the V gene TRBV10-3; 13 nucleotides match TRBD2. Germline lookup yields CDR1 ENHRY and CDR2 SYGVKD. Trimming took 6 bases from V and 1 from J; bases not matched to a gene: 10. This CDR3 region has 18 residues. The CDR3 loop is CAISRLAGGPPGTDTQYF. In DNA form, the CDR3 reads TGTGCCATCAGCCGACTAGCGGGAGGACCTCCTGGCACAGATACGCAGTATTTT.

There are many counts of this clonotype. The chain carries TRBV7-2 and TRBJ2-1; the D call may be TRBD1 or TRBD2 (6 bases each). This CDR3 is 18 amino acids long. V was clipped by 5 bases and J by 3 bases, with 23 bases between them. The germline gives CDR1 SGHTA, CDR2 FQGNSA. The CDR3 bases are TGTGCCAGCAGCCGATTTTGGGAAGGAGGGGGAAGCTACAATGAGCAGTTCTTC. As protein: CASSRFWEGGGSYNEQFF.

This clonotype showed up just a few times. The chain uses TRBV12-3 or TRBV12-4 and TRBJ2-4; 7 nucleotides agree with TRBD1. Trimming at V came to 4 bases and at J to 6 bases, leaving 24 bases not matched to a gene. The CDR3 extends over 20 amino acids. The CDR3 DNA reads as TGTGCCAGCAGTTGCTTATGGGGCTGCCGACAGGGAGCCCTTCCAAACATTCAGTACTTC. The encoded protein is CASSCLWGCRQGALPNIQYF.

The V and J genes are TRBV29-1 and TRBJ2-3, with TRBD1 matching 10 bases. The CDR3 loop spans 15 amino acids. V lost 5 bases to trimming and J lost 6 bases; unmatched junction nucleotides: 11. The germline CDR1 and CDR2 sequences are SQVTM and ANQGSEA. CDR3 residues: CSVFGTGAPGDTQYF. CDR3 sequence (DNA): TGCAGCGTTTTCGGGACAGGGGCACCGGGGGATACGCAGTATTTT.

In its sample, this clonotype was seen many times. This chain uses TRBV12-3 or TRBV12-4 with TRBJ2-7; perhaps TRBD1 as D (5 bases). Trimming cost V 6 bases and J 1 base, with 16 bases left between them. CDR3 length: 15 residues. CDR3 region: CASSLRDTASYEQYF. For the CDR3, the DNA is TGTGCCAGCAGCCTCAGGGATACGGCTTCCTACGAGCAGTACTTC.

The chain couples TRBV10-3 to TRBJ2-7; 11 bases map to TRBD1. Germline lookup yields CDR1 ENHRY and CDR2 SYGVKD. The V gene end was trimmed by 6 bases and the J gene end by 4 bases; junction bases not matched to a gene: 11. The CDR3 is 16 residues long. As DNA, the CDR3 is TGTGCCATCAGCCAAGAGGACAGGGGGCCCTCATACGAGCAGTACTTC. Amino acids: CAISQEDRGPSYEQYF.

The DNA for the CDR3 is TGTGCCATCAGGAGTCTAGCGGGAGAGGGGACCTACGAGCAGTACTTC. It codes for CAIRSLAGEGTYEQYF. The rearrangement uses TRBV10-3 and TRBJ2-7; TRBD2 agrees at 10 bases. This CDR3 is 16 amino acids long. Trimming at V came to 6 bases and at J to 2 bases, leaving 10 bases not matched to a gene. Germline CDR1 is ENHRY and CDR2 is SYGVKD.

A few counts support this clonotype. CDR3 sequence (DNA): TGTGCCAGCAGCTTAGTGTTAGGCCAAGAGACCCAGTACTTC. This encodes CASSLVLGQETQYF. The rearrangement uses TRBV7-8 and TRBJ2-5; unclear D gene. The germline CDR1 and CDR2 sequences are SGHVS and FQNEAQ. The V end was cut by 1 base, the J end by 1 base, with 7 bases between. The CDR3 spans 14 residues. The entire variable domain, with the rest obtained from reference TRBV7-8 and TRBJ2-5, is as follows: GAGVSQSPRYKVAKRGQDVALRCDPISGHVSLFWYQQALGQGPEFLTYFQNEAQLDKSGLPSDRFFAERPEGSVSTLKIQRTQQEDSAVYLCASSLVLGQETQYFGPGTRLLVL.

V is TRBV4-3 and J is TRBJ2-1, with D unresolved. The CDR3 has 16 residues. Germline lookup yields CDR1 LGHNA and CDR2 YSLEER. V was cut by 0 bases and J by 4 bases, with 13 bases left in between. CDR3 amino acids: CASSQDVRPDYNEQFF. CDR3 coding DNA: TGCGCCAGCAGCCAAGATGTGAGACCCGATTACAATGAGCAGTTCTTC.

Only a few counts were recorded for this clonotype. The chain has TRBV24-1 and TRBJ2-3; D is perhaps TRBD2 (6 bases). The CDR3 has 14 residues. Trimming left V 4 bases short and J 5 bases short, with 12 bases between. Germline V lookup: CDR1 KGHDR, CDR2 SFDVKD. The CDR3 DNA follows: TGTGCCACCAGTGACCCGATTAGCGGAGATACGCAGTATTTT. Amino acid sequence: CATSDPISGDTQYF.

The chain links TRBV10-3 to TRBJ2-2; D unclear. The ends were cut back, 5 bases at V and 5 bases at J, with 6 bases in the middle. The CDR3 loop spans 12 amino acids. Per germline, CDR1 ENHRY and CDR2 SYGVKD. In DNA form, the CDR3 reads TGTGCCATCAGTATCTATACCGGGGAGCTGTTTTTT. It yields the protein CAISIYTGELFF.

Only a few counts were recorded for this clonotype. This chain links TRBV12-3 or TRBV12-4 with TRBJ1-4; TRBD1 agrees at 7 bases. CDR3 length equals 16 residues. The V segment lost 3 bases and the J segment 4 bases; nucleotides outside the gene matches: 8. The CDR3 coding sequence is TGTGCCAGCAGTTTGGGACAGTTATCCATTAATGAAAAACTGTTTTTT. Its translation is CASSLGQLSINEKLFF.

This clonotype came up a few times. The V gene is TRBV12-3 or TRBV12-4, the J gene TRBJ2-3; no clear D gene. This CDR3 region has 15 residues. Trimming pared 6 bases from V and 1 base from J, leaving 14 bases between. The CDR3 loop reads CASRTLRWGTDTQYF. The CDR3 DNA sequence: TGTGCCAGCAGGACCCTACGATGGGGCACAGATACGCAGTATTTT.

This chain joins TRBV5-5 and TRBJ2-1; D ambiguous. Trimming took off 1 base at V and 5 bases at J, with 13 bases between the two ends. The CDR3 is 15 residues long. CDR1 and CDR2 (germline): SGHKS, YYEKEE (reference sequence). The CDR3 here is CASSLLRVPNNEQFF. For the CDR3, the DNA is TGTGCCAGCAGCTTGTTACGGGTCCCAAACAATGAGCAGTTCTTC.

Written as DNA, the CDR3 is TGCAGCGTTGACCCGGGAGACAATGAGCAGTTCTTC. This translates into CSVDPGDNEQFF. This chain joins TRBV29-1 and TRBJ2-1, with a tentative D call TRBD2 (6 bases). CDR3 length equals 12 residues. Germline CDR1 is SQVTM and CDR2 is ANQGSEA. Trimming stripped 3 bases from V and 5 bases from J, with 8 bases between.

This clonotype was counted at least ten times. The V call is TRBV20-1, the J call TRBJ1-2; TRBD1 aligns across 9 bases. CDR3 size: 14 residues. Germline CDR1 and CDR2: DFQATT and SNEGSKA (reference sequence). J was trimmed by 5 bases and V by 3 bases; bases with no gene match: 7. CDR3 bases: TGCAGTGCTAGGGACGGGACAGGGTCATATGGCTACACCTTC. Translated, it gives CSARDGTGSYGYTF.

This clonotype occurred many times. The V and J genes are TRBV12-3 or TRBV12-4 and TRBJ2-6; 7 nucleotides line up with TRBD1. CDR3 length equals 17 residues. The trim removed 6 bases at V and 0 bases at J, leaving 8 bases unmatched. The CDR3 reads CASRLGQWGSGANVLTF. CDR3 in DNA: TGTGCCAGCAGGCTGGGACAGTGGGGCTCTGGGGCCAACGTCCTGACTTTC.

The sample holds a few counts of this clonotype. V is TRBV27 and J is TRBJ2-1, with 14 bases aligning to TRBD2. V shed 5 bases and J 4 bases; nucleotides not matched to a gene: 7. The length of the CDR3 is 17 residues. From germline, CDR1 is MNHEY and CDR2 SMNVEV (reference sequence). The CDR3 is CASSPQGLAGAYNEQFF. CDR3 coding DNA: TGTGCCAGCAGTCCCCAGGGACTAGCGGGAGCTTACAATGAGCAGTTCTTC.

This clonotype was seen a handful of times. The chain combines TRBV4-2 with TRBJ2-7; the D is unclear. The germline V gene encodes CDR1 LGHNA and CDR2 YNFKEQ. The germline V and J ends were trimmed by 1 base and 2 bases, with 9 bases remaining between them. The CDR3 extends over 14 amino acids. The CDR3 DNA is TGTGCCAGCAGCCAAGGATCCCTTACCTACGAGCAGTACTTC. As protein: CASSQGSLTYEQYF.

V usage is TRBV5-1 and J usage is TRBJ2-1, with TRBD1 identical over 7 bases. The V gene's germline CDR1 is SGHRS and CDR2 YFSETQ. This CDR3 is 15 amino acids long. Losses at the gene ends were 4 bases for V and 7 bases for J; bases not matched to a gene: 11. The CDR3: CASSPILGQSNEQFF. As DNA, the CDR3 is TGCGCCAGCAGCCCAATCCTGGGACAGTCAAATGAGCAGTTCTTC. The full variable domain, in which reference TRBV5-1 and TRBJ2-1 provide the parts outside the CDR3, is KAGVTQTPRYLIKTRGQQVTLSCSPISGHRSVSWYQQTPGQGLQFLFEYFSETQRNKGNFPGRFSGRQFSNSRSEMNVSTLELGDSALYLCASSPILGQSNEQFFGPGTRLTVL.